What follows are 26 T cell receptor beta chains derived from one specimen sequenced in a study of human T cells and chemical hapten exposure. Stated time point: patch test 1, 2 weeks after DPC sensitization. Treatment in this sample: therapeutic diphenylcyclopropenone sensitization with weekly scalp DPC. TCRdb redid the calling of the RACE reads with MiXCR, one entry per CDR3 protein. The sample carries 300,000 to 400,000 distinct CDR3 sequences, under 9% recorded once. The source material was whole blood, sampled in connection with sensitization to the hapten diphenylcyclopropenone (DPC). These receptors were collected from a woman aged 18 to 35 with alopecia areata. Some clones in this sample may be carry-over from other donors' samples.

This clonotype was seen once. The chain carries TRBV7-2 and TRBJ1-4, with D tentatively TRBD1 (5 bases). Germline V gene lookup returns CDR1 SGHTA and CDR2 FQGNSA. The CDR3 is 13 amino acids. Trimming left V 5 bases short and J 7 bases short, with 11 bases between. This CDR3 is CASSGTLREKLFF. CDR3 DNA sequence: TGTGCCAGCAGCGGGACTTTACGTGAAAAACTGTTTTTT.

Many counts were recorded for this clonotype. V gene TRBV20-1 combines with J gene TRBJ2-1; D might be TRBD2 (6 bases). The CDR3 runs 13 residues. Germline V lookup: CDR1 DFQATT, CDR2 SNEGSKA (reference sequence). The CDR3 region is CTTHRDFHNEQFF. The CDR3 DNA is TGCACTACACACCGGGACTTTCACAATGAGCAGTTCTTC.

This clonotype was detected a few times. The chain couples TRBV6-5 to TRBJ1-1, with D possibly TRBD1 on 6 matching bases. Germline CDR1 MNHEY, CDR2 SVGAGI. The CDR3 spans 13 residues. The V end was cut by 2 bases, the J end by 4 bases, with 8 bases between. CDR3 region: CASSYGGSTEAFF. CDR3 coding DNA: TGTGCCAGCAGTTACGGGGGCAGCACTGAAGCTTTCTTT.

The chain links TRBV7-2 to TRBJ2-7; the D is unclear. The germline V gene has CDR1 SGHTA and CDR2 FQGNSA. This CDR3 contains 13 residues. V was cut by 6 bases and J by 5 bases, with 14 bases left in between. CDR3 DNA: TGTGCCAGCAGTCCACCGGGCCTGAACGAGCAGTACTTC. This sequence encodes CASSPPGLNEQYF.

CDR3 loop: CASGLVLGRSTDTQYF. CDR3 sequence (DNA): TGTGCTAGTGGTTTGGTACTTGGGCGGAGCACAGATACGCAGTATTTT. The chain has TRBV12-5 and TRBJ2-3; D remains ambiguous. The V end was cut by 0 bases, the J end by 0 bases, with 10 bases between. The CDR3 sequence is 16 residues long. Germline V CDR1 and CDR2: LGHNT, FRNRAP.

This clonotype occurred a few times. The chain combines TRBV4-1 with TRBJ2-3; maybe TRBD2 (7 bases). Trimming left V 1 base short and J 9 bases short, with 20 bases between. The CDR3 is 16 amino acids. From germline, CDR1 is MGHRA and CDR2 YSYEKL. CDR3 loop: CASSQGGGGLPSTQYF. In DNA, the CDR3 is TGCGCCAGCAGCCAAGGGGGCGGGGGCCTTCCCAGCACGCAGTATTTT.

The chain joins TRBV28 to TRBJ1-1; D is undetermined. CDR1 and CDR2 from the germline V gene are MDHEN and SYDVKM. This CDR3 has 16 residues. V gave up 2 bases and J gave up 4 bases, with 17 bases separating them. The CDR3 DNA reads TGTGCCAGCAGTTTACCCGGACCAGGAAGGCTCACTGAAGCTTTCTTT. This codes for CASSLPGPGRLTEAFF.

V is TRBV6-5 and J is TRBJ1-1, with TRBD1 identical over 9 bases. The J segment lost 12 bases and the V segment lost 4 bases, leaving 9 bases of the junction unmatched. This CDR3 is built from 13 residues. Germline CDR1 MNHEY, CDR2 SVGAGI. The CDR3 region is CASSSPGDRETFF. DNA for the CDR3: TGTGCCAGCAGTTCGCCCGGGGACAGGGAGACTTTCTTT.

The V and J genes are TRBV20-1 and TRBJ2-7; a weak D match, TRBD1 (6 bases). The CDR3 is made up of 12 amino acids. The V end lost 5 bases, the J end lost 1 base, and 9 bases lay between the germline ends. Germline CDR1 and CDR2: DFQATT and SNEGSKA (reference sequence). The CDR3 loop is CSALGQSYEQYF. CDR3 coding DNA: TGCAGTGCTCTAGGACAGTCCTACGAGCAGTACTTC.

The sample holds many counts of this clonotype. The chain carries TRBV6-5 and TRBJ2-5; TRBD1 agrees at 8 bases. Losses at the gene ends were 4 bases for V and 4 bases for J; bases not matched to a gene: 11. The length of the CDR3 is 16 residues. Germline CDR1 and CDR2: MNHEY and SVGAGI. The CDR3 DNA reads as TGTGCCAGCAGTTCCAATTTATACAGGGGGAGAGAGACCCAGTACTTC. This gives the protein CASSSNLYRGRETQYF.

This clonotype was counted a few times. This sequence joins TRBV5-1 and TRBJ1-1, with D perhaps TRBD1 (5 bases). V was pared by 4 bases and J by 6 bases, with 22 bases between. This CDR3 contains 16 residues. From germline, CDR1 is SGHRS and CDR2 YFSETQ. DNA of the CDR3: TGCGCCAGCAGCCCCCTTCAGGGTCTAACTGGCTCTGAAGCTTTCTTT. Translation gives CASSPLQGLTGSEAFF.

Many counts were recorded for this clonotype. In DNA form, the CDR3 reads TGTGCCAGCAGTTTAAGGGGTAGGGGCAATCAGCCCCAGCATTTT. Amino acids: CASSLRGRGNQPQHF. The chain couples TRBV12-3 or TRBV12-4 to TRBJ1-5; D is possibly TRBD1 (5 bases). The ends were cut back, 2 bases at V and 2 bases at J, with 10 bases in the middle. The CDR3 consists of 15 residues.

The sample holds a few counts of this clonotype. This sequence joins TRBV25-1 and TRBJ1-5, with TRBD1 matching 9 bases. V lost 8 bases, J lost 7 bases, and 3 bases stayed unmatched. The germline V gene encodes CDR1 MGHDK and CDR2 SYGVNS. The CDR3 has 12 amino acids. The CDR3, as DNA: TGTGCCAGCGGACAGGGGTACCAGCCCCAGCATTTT. Residues: CASGQGYQPQHF.

The J gene is TRBJ1-4, the V gene TRBV20-1, with 8 bases identical to TRBD1. V dropped 0 bases and J dropped 4; count of bases not matched to a gene: 4. This CDR3 has 15 amino acids. Germline CDR1 and CDR2: DFQATT and SNEGSKA (reference sequence). The CDR3 loop reads CSARDWGQDNEKLFF. The DNA of the CDR3 is TGCAGTGCTAGAGATTGGGGACAGGATAATGAAAAACTGTTTTTT.

The chain joins TRBV10-3 to TRBJ2-3; 8 positions agree with TRBD2. The germline gives CDR1 ENHRY, CDR2 SYGVKD. The CDR3 covers 15 residues. The J segment lost 2 bases and the V segment lost 4 bases, leaving 5 bases of the junction unmatched. The CDR3 DNA follows: TGTGCCATCAGTGGAGGCGGGGGGATCACAGATACGCAGTATTTT. This gives the protein CAISGGGGITDTQYF.

The V call is TRBV27, the J call TRBJ1-2, with 7 bases identical to TRBD1. The V gene's germline CDR1 is MNHEY and CDR2 SMNVEV (reference sequence). The CDR3 length is 14 residues. With V trimmed by 3 bases and J by 10 bases, 11 bases remained unmatched. The CDR3 nucleotides are TGTGCCAGCAGTTTGAATCTTGACAGGGTAGACTACACCTTC. Amino acids: CASSLNLDRVDYTF.

This rearrangement joins TRBV5-1 to TRBJ1-2, with D unclear. The CDR3 sequence is 11 residues long. Germline V gene sequence: CDR1 SGHRS, CDR2 YFSETQ. V lost 4 bases, J lost 3 bases, and 4 bases lay in between. The CDR3 coding sequence is TGCGCCAGCAGCGACGACTATGGCTACACCTTC. Its protein is CASSDDYGYTF. The full variable domain, completed using reference TRBV5-1 and TRBJ1-2, is KAGVTQTPRYLIKTRGQQVTLSCSPISGHRSVSWYQQTPGQGLQFLFEYFSETQRNKGNFPGRFSGRQFSNSRSEMNVSTLELGDSALYLCASSDDYGYTFGSGTRLTVV.

The genes are TRBV7-8 and TRBJ2-3; TRBD2 matches 8 bases. This CDR3 region has 19 residues. V lost 1 base, J lost 0 bases, and 12 bases stayed unmatched. Germline CDR1 and CDR2: SGHVS and FQNEAQ. The CDR3 DNA follows: TGTGCCAGCAGCTTAGAAGTTCCAGCGGGAGATACTAGCACAGATACGCAGTATTTT. Translating gives CASSLEVPAGDTSTDTQYF. Together with reference TRBV7-8 and TRBJ2-3, the CDR3 gives the full variable domain: GAGVSQSPRYKVAKRGQDVALRCDPISGHVSLFWYQQALGQGPEFLTYFQNEAQLDKSGLPSDRFFAERPEGSVSTLKIQRTQQEDSAVYLCASSLEVPAGDTSTDTQYFGPGTRLTVL.

The table lists this clonotype with a few counts. The J gene is TRBJ1-1, the V gene TRBV6-2 or TRBV6-3; no definite D call. The CDR3 length is 15 residues. CDR1 and CDR2 from the germline V gene are MNHEY and SVGEGT. V was trimmed by 5 bases and J by 1 base, leaving 14 bases between them. CDR3 nucleotides: TGTGCCAGCAGTAAACTCATCTTTGAGAACACTGAAGCTTTCTTT. It is translated as CASSKLIFENTEAFF.

There are many counts of this clonotype. The rearrangement links TRBV29-1 to TRBJ2-1; D is perhaps TRBD1 (5 bases). Germline values: CDR1 SQVTM, CDR2 ANQGSEA. V lost 7 bases, J lost 12 bases, and 19 bases lay in between. The CDR3 is 12 residues long. CDR3 protein: CSAQGVSRAQFF. The DNA of the CDR3 is TGCAGCGCCCAAGGGGTTTCCAGGGCGCAGTTCTTC.

This clonotype was counted between two and nine times. This chain links TRBV3-1 with TRBJ2-5; 9 nucleotides agree with TRBD1. The germline V gene encodes CDR1 LGHDT and CDR2 YNNKEL (reference sequence). V shed 1 base, J shed 3 bases, and the junction held 0 bases outside the gene matches. The CDR3 extends over 14 amino acids. This CDR3 reads CASSQGQGEETQYF. Here the CDR3 DNA reads TGTGCCAGCAGCCAAGGACAGGGGGAAGAGACCCAGTACTTC.

Ten or more counts support this clonotype. The chain employs TRBV3-1 and TRBJ1-2, with 8 bases that match TRBD1. Germline V gene data show CDR1 as LGHDT and CDR2 as YNNKEL (reference sequence). With 3 bases clipped from V and 6 bases from J, the junction kept 6 bases outside the gene matches. The CDR3 loop spans 14 amino acids. CDR3 DNA: TGTGCCAGCAGCCACGTCGACAGGGGCCATGGCTACACCTTC. Its translation is CASSHVDRGHGYTF.

V and J are TRBV29-1 and TRBJ1-4, with D unresolved. This CDR3 has 11 residues. The germline V gene encodes CDR1 SQVTM and CDR2 ANQGSEA. V lost 7 bases to trimming and J lost 0 bases, with 3 bases between them. The CDR3 protein is CSGATNEKLFF. Here the CDR3 DNA reads TGCAGCGGTGCAACTAATGAAAAACTGTTTTTT.

The rearrangement links TRBV6-2 or TRBV6-3 to TRBJ2-3, with D possibly matching TRBD1 (6 bases). V was cut by 8 bases and J by 1 base, with 19 bases left in between. Germline CDR1 and CDR2: MNHEY and SVGEGT. This CDR3 contains 16 residues. The CDR3 nucleotides read TGTGCCAGCGGTAACGTAAACTCAGGGGGCACAGATACGCAGTATTTT. It encodes CASGNVNSGGTDTQYF.

This clonotype was counted ten times or more. This chain links TRBV5-1 with TRBJ2-3, with D possibly TRBD2 on 5 matching bases. V shed 2 bases and J shed 0 bases, with 16 bases lying between them. The CDR3 totals 17 residues. Germline CDR1 and CDR2: SGHRS and YFSETQ. The CDR3 is CASSFRSGKPSTDTQYF. The CDR3 DNA follows: TGCGCCAGCAGCTTTAGAAGCGGTAAACCTAGCACAGATACGCAGTATTTT.

This clonotype has at least ten counts. The CDR3, as DNA: TGTGCCAGCAGCTTAGCCGTCCTCCCTGAAGCTTTCTTT. It codes for CASSLAVLPEAFF. The chain is built from TRBV7-2 and TRBJ1-1; D not certain. Germline assignment: CDR1 SGHTA and CDR2 FQGNSA. The CDR3 totals 13 residues. Deletions cut 0 bases from V and 6 bases from J, with 8 bases between.